The 29 T cell receptor beta chains reported below all come from one sample, sequenced in a study of blood T cells in healthy people across ages (dated by TCRdb to the mid-2010s). The method behind the library was 5' RACE. The sequencer listed for this sample is Illumina HiSeq 2500. The second PCR ran for roughly 6 to 11 cycles and used a J-beta primer mix along with a sample-barcoded 5' primer. The public reads were run again by TCRdb, first through fastp at Q25 and then through MiXCR, and only productive beta chains were kept. Duplicate CDR3 protein sequences are folded into a single record with the most common DNA and genes. The sample includes around 280,000 distinct CDR3 sequences, with roughly 26% observed a single time. Around 30% of the sample lies in the top ten. The sample comprised blood. The receptors derive from an older woman in good health.

The chain carries TRBV21-1 and TRBJ2-5; the D call TRBD1 from the table was never checked on the DNA. TRBV21-1 is termed a pseudogene. The CDR3 spans 19 residues. The CDR3 sequence: CASSKGNRGAGRTAETQYF. The CDR3 nucleotides are TGTGCCAGCAGCAAGGGAAATAGGGGGGCAGGGCGTACAGCGGAGACCCAGTACTTC.

The gene calls are TRBV28 and TRBJ1-4; TRBD1 matches at 7 bases. CDR1 and CDR2 (germline): MDHEN, SYDVKM. CDR3 length: 15 amino acids. Trimming removed 5 bases from V and 8 bases from J; junction bases left unmatched: 11. CDR3 loop: CASSPSTGIGEKLFF. The CDR3 DNA reads TGTGCCAGCAGTCCATCGACAGGGATCGGAGAAAAACTGTTTTTT. Complete variable domain (other parts from reference TRBV28 and TRBJ1-4): DVKVTQSSRYLVKRTGEKVFLECVQDMDHENMFWYRQDPGLGLRLIYFSYDVKMKEKGDIPEGYSVSREKKERFSLILESASTNQTSMYLCASSPSTGIGEKLFFGSGTQLSVL.

This clonotype was found a few times. The chain uses TRBV20-1 and TRBJ1-2; D not resolved. Germline-derived CDR1 and CDR2 are DFQATT and SNEGSKA (reference sequence). V lost 8 bases and J lost 8, with 18 bases in between. The CDR3 has 12 amino acids. DNA of the CDR3: TGCAGTCTTCAAGCTGAGGGTTGGGGCTACACCTTC. It translates to CSLQAEGWGYTF.

The chain joins TRBV20-1 to TRBJ2-7, with 8 nucleotides matching TRBD2. The germline V gene encodes CDR1 DFQATT and CDR2 SNEGSKA (reference sequence). After removal of 5 bases from V and 3 bases from J, the junction contained 6 bases not matched to a gene. This CDR3 has 13 residues. This chain's CDR3 is CSAVSGKGYEQYF. The CDR3 region has the DNA TGCAGTGCTGTTAGCGGGAAGGGCTACGAGCAGTACTTC.

This chain uses TRBV11-2 with TRBJ2-1; 7 nucleotides agree with TRBD2. The CDR3 runs to 18 residues. V was clipped by 4 bases and J by 0 bases; unmatched bases: 12. CDR1 and CDR2 from the germline V gene are SGHAT and FQNNGV. CDR3 in amino acids: CASSSNWGGLSSYNEQFF. The CDR3 DNA sequence: TGTGCCAGCAGCTCAAATTGGGGGGGGTTAAGCTCCTACAATGAGCAGTTCTTC.

This clonotype was seen ten or more times. V is TRBV7-9 and J is TRBJ1-5, with 10 bases fitting TRBD1. After removal of 5 bases from V and 1 base from J, the junction contained 5 bases not matched to a gene. Germline V lookup: CDR1 SEHNR, CDR2 FQNEAQ (reference sequence). The CDR3 is 16 amino acids. In DNA form, the CDR3 reads TGTGCCAGCAGCCTCTGGGGACAGGGGAGCAATCAGCCCCAGCATTTT. It encodes CASSLWGQGSNQPQHF.

This clonotype was observed at least ten times. J is TRBJ2-3 and V is TRBV10-3, with 7 bases that match TRBD2. The germline CDR1 and CDR2 sequences are ENHRY and SYGVKD. The CDR3 has 17 amino acids. V lost 0 bases to trimming and J lost 2 bases; unmatched junction nucleotides: 8. CDR3 protein: CAISESGLYLHTDTQYF. The CDR3 nucleotides are TGTGCCATCAGTGAGTCGGGACTATACCTCCACACAGATACGCAGTATTTT.

The chain links TRBV5-1 to TRBJ2-5; a weak D match, TRBD1 (5 bases). The J call may be wrong; the DNA end is better matched by TRBJ2-7. The CDR3 length is 15 residues. Per germline, CDR1 SGHRS and CDR2 YFSETQ. The CDR3, as DNA: TGCGCCAGCAGCTTGGAAGCAGGGTCTCTCCGCGAGCAGTACTTC. Translating gives CASSLEAGSLREQYF.

A remark on this clonotype: Its ends do not fully match the called genes, so a read error is possible. The V and J genes are TRBV7-7 and TRBJ2-2; D is unclear. In germline, CDR1 is SSHAT, CDR2 FNYEAQ (reference sequence). This CDR3 region has 14 residues. CDR3 protein: CASSLLQNTGELFF. Written as DNA, the CDR3 is TGTGCTAGCAGCTTACTCCAGAACACCGGGGAGCTGTTTTTT.

V gene TRBV20-1 combines with J gene TRBJ2-3; D might be TRBD2 (6 bases). The CDR3 totals 13 residues. The V end was cut by 6 bases, the J end by 3 bases, with 13 bases between. Germline V gene data show CDR1 as DFQATT and CDR2 as SNEGSKA (reference sequence). The CDR3 sequence: CSATGEGTDTQYF. The CDR3 DNA sequence: TGCAGTGCCACGGGAGAGGGGACAGATACGCAGTATTTT.

This clonotype showed up just a few times. V and J are TRBV5-1 and TRBJ2-5; 11 bases are shared with TRBD2. The CDR3 is 17 residues long. CDR1 and CDR2 (germline): SGHRS, YFSETQ. Trimming took 0 bases from V and 2 from J; bases not matched to a gene: 6. The CDR3 sequence is CASSLAPSGRKQETQYF. The CDR3 DNA sequence: TGCGCCAGCAGCTTGGCTCCTAGCGGGAGGAAACAAGAGACCCAGTACTTC.

This clonotype was seen a handful of times. The chain is built from TRBV28 and TRBJ2-5; 12 nucleotides align to TRBD2. Germline CDR1 MDHEN, CDR2 SYDVKM. V was clipped by 7 bases and J by 11 bases; unmatched bases: 14. This CDR3 has 15 residues. CDR3 sequence: CASTSLGLAGYGQYF. In DNA, the CDR3 is TGTGCCAGCACGTCACTTGGACTAGCGGGATACGGGCAGTACTTC.

This clonotype has more than one count but fewer than ten. V and J are TRBV7-6 and TRBJ2-1; TRBD2 aligns across 10 bases. V lost 5 bases and J lost 6; bases outside the gene matches: 10. Germline values: CDR1 SGHVS, CDR2 FNYEAQ. The CDR3 sequence is 16 residues long. The CDR3 protein is CASSQRFWTSGNEQFF. CDR3 nucleotide sequence: TGTGCCAGCAGCCAAAGGTTCTGGACTAGCGGCAATGAGCAGTTCTTC.

A note on this clonotype: Germline is not matched at one junction end, which may reflect a read error. The genes are TRBV15 and TRBJ2-3, with 7 bases matching TRBD1. The CDR3 is 16 residues long. Germline V lookup: CDR1 LNHNV, CDR2 YYDKDF (reference sequence). CDR3 bases: TGTGCCACCCGTTTTGGGACAGCCCTCTTCACAGATGCGCAGTATTTT. This encodes CATRFGTALFTDAQYF.

In its sample, this clonotype was seen a few times. The chain links TRBV4-3 to TRBJ2-3; D not certain. Trimming cost V 0 bases and J 6 bases, with 10 bases left between them. This CDR3 spans 14 amino acids. CDR1 and CDR2 from the germline V gene are LGHNA and YSLEER. CDR3 in DNA: TGCGCCAGCAGCCAAGATCCCTCGGCGGATACGCAGTATTTT. It is translated as CASSQDPSADTQYF.

This clonotype was detected a few times. The rearrangement links TRBV29-1 to TRBJ2-5; the match to TRBD1 covers 10 bases. The V segment lost 7 bases and the J segment 4 bases; nucleotides outside the gene matches: 3. The CDR3 has 12 residues. Germline CDR1 is SQVTM and CDR2 is ANQGSEA. DNA for the CDR3: TGCAGCGCCGACAGGGGGCGAGAGACCCAGTACTTC. This gives the protein CSADRGRETQYF.

This clonotype appeared a single time. The rearrangement uses TRBV24-1 and TRBJ2-1; D gene ambiguous. The CDR3 runs 15 residues. Germline CDR1 reads KGHDR; CDR2 reads SFDVKD. V was pared by 3 bases and J by 3 bases, with 11 bases between. The DNA for the CDR3 is TGTGCCACCAGTGATCCGGTTTCCCACTACAATGAGCAGTTCTTC. Its protein product is CATSDPVSHYNEQFF.

V usage is TRBV18 and J usage is TRBJ2-6, with TRBD2 as a possible D gene (5 bases). From germline, CDR1 is KGHSH and CDR2 LQKENI. This CDR3 region has 19 residues. V shed 1 base and J shed 0 bases, with 16 bases lying between them. The CDR3 sequence: CASSPRALGGSSGANVLTF. In nucleotides, the CDR3 is TGTGCCAGCTCACCACGGGCTCTTGGTGGGAGCTCTGGGGCCAACGTCCTGACTTTC.

The chain recombines TRBV15 with TRBJ2-7, with D unclear. This CDR3 is built from 12 residues. Trimming shortened V by 3 bases and J by 3 bases, and 6 bases separated the two germline ends. Germline assignment: CDR1 LNHNV and CDR2 YYDKDF (reference sequence). Written as DNA, the CDR3 is TGTGCCACCAGCAGGGCGGACTACGAGCAGTACTTC. Amino acids: CATSRADYEQYF. Together with reference TRBV15 and TRBJ2-7, the CDR3 gives the full variable domain: DAMVIQNPRYQVTQFGKPVTLSCSQTLNHNVMYWYQQKSSQAPKLLFHYYDKDFNNEADTPDNFQSRRPNTSFCFLDIRSPGLGDTAMYLCATSRADYEQYFGPGTRLTVT.

This clonotype was counted a few times. The chain carries TRBV5-1 and TRBJ2-3; 7 bases are shared with TRBD2. V gave up 6 bases and J gave up 5 bases; unmatched junction bases: 12. This CDR3 spans 15 amino acids. Germline values: CDR1 SGHRS, CDR2 YFSETQ. The CDR3 spells CASTYQAGEGDTQYF. In DNA, the CDR3 is TGCGCCAGCACCTATCAGGCGGGAGAGGGAGATACGCAGTATTTT.

The V gene is TRBV20-1, the J gene TRBJ2-5; D remains unclear. The end of the DNA aligns better with TRBJ2-1, so the J call may be wrong. CDR3 length: 10 amino acids. The V gene's germline CDR1 is DFQATT and CDR2 SNEGSKA (reference sequence). The CDR3 here is CSASMTEQFF. The CDR3 nucleotides are TGCAGTGCTTCTATGACTGAGCAGTTCTTC.

V usage is TRBV6-2 or TRBV6-3 and J usage is TRBJ2-7; D is possibly TRBD1 (6 bases). V gave up 2 bases and J gave up 5 bases, with 16 bases separating them. In germline, CDR1 is MNHEY, CDR2 SVGEGT. The CDR3 covers 15 residues. The CDR3: CASSYIQGWLDEQYF. CDR3 in DNA: TGTGCCAGCAGTTACATACAGGGCTGGTTGGACGAGCAGTACTTC.

Concerning this clonotype itself: This may arise from a read error, as a much more abundant clone is one base away. This sequence joins TRBV24-1 and TRBJ2-5, with unresolved D. The J call is in doubt because the DNA end fits TRBJ2-1 better. Looked up from germline, CDR1 is KGHDR and CDR2 is SFDVKD. The CDR3 runs to 15 residues. CDR3 sequence reads: CAASDLGLNYNEQFF. In DNA form, the CDR3 reads TGTGCCGCCAGTGATTTAGGCCTCAACTACAATGAGCAGTTCTTC.

This clonotype was seen a handful of times. J is TRBJ2-1 and V is TRBV29-1; D is unclear. This CDR3 comprises 13 residues. The germline V gene encodes CDR1 SQVTM and CDR2 ANQGSEA. Trimming shortened V by 6 bases and J by 5 bases, and 14 bases separated the two germline ends. CDR3 sequence reads: CSVQSPQNNEQFF. The CDR3, as DNA: TGCAGCGTCCAATCCCCGCAGAACAATGAGCAGTTCTTC.

This rearrangement joins TRBV7-9 to TRBJ2-1; no reliable D call. The end of the DNA aligns better with TRBJ2-5, so the J call may be wrong. This CDR3 has 15 residues. Germline assignment: CDR1 SEHNR and CDR2 FQNEAQ (reference sequence). The CDR3 region is CASSSRLARSETQYF. In DNA form, the CDR3 reads TGTGCCAGCAGCTCCCGTCTCGCCCGATCGGAGACCCAGTACTTC.

This chain links TRBV11-2 with TRBJ2-2, with 7 bases identical to TRBD2. V was clipped by 5 bases and J by 7 bases; unmatched bases: 4. CDR1 and CDR2 (germline): SGHAT, FQNNGV. The CDR3 extends over 13 amino acids. The CDR3 DNA reads as TGTGCCAGCAGCGGGAGGGCCTTCGGGGAGCTGTTTTTT. Protein product: CASSGRAFGELFF. Drawing the rest from reference TRBV11-2 and TRBJ2-2, the complete variable domain is EAGVAQSPRYKIIEKRQSVAFWCNPISGHATLYWYQQILGQGPKLLIQFQNNGVVDDSQLPKDRFSAERLKGVDSTLKIQPAKLEDSAVYLCASSGRAFGELFFGEGSRLTVL.

This clonotype was detected only a few times. This chain links TRBV4-2 with TRBJ1-1, with D unclear. V gave up 0 bases and J gave up 1 base, with 6 bases separating them. Germline values: CDR1 LGHNA, CDR2 YNFKEQ. The CDR3 runs to 14 residues. CDR3 protein: CASSQDPKNTEAFF. In nucleotides, the CDR3 is TGTGCCAGCAGCCAAGATCCCAAGAACACTGAAGCTTTCTTT.

This clonotype was counted at least ten times. This chain links TRBV5-6 with TRBJ2-7; D not certain. CDR1 and CDR2 from the germline V gene are SGHDT and YYEEEE. Trimming cost V 2 bases and J 2 bases, with 8 bases left between them. The length of the CDR3 is 13 residues. This CDR3 is CASSFWSTYEQYF. Here the CDR3 DNA reads TGTGCCAGCAGCTTCTGGTCCACCTACGAGCAGTACTTC.

This clonotype occurred a few times. The rearrangement joins TRBV6-6 to TRBJ2-1; tentative D call: TRBD2 (6 bases). This CDR3 is 12 amino acids long. Germline assignment: CDR1 MNHNY and CDR2 SVGAGI (reference sequence). V was cut by 6 bases and J by 7 bases, with 10 bases left in between. The CDR3 sequence: CASREGRNEQFF. Written as DNA, the CDR3 is TGTGCCAGCAGGGAGGGCCGGAATGAGCAGTTCTTC.